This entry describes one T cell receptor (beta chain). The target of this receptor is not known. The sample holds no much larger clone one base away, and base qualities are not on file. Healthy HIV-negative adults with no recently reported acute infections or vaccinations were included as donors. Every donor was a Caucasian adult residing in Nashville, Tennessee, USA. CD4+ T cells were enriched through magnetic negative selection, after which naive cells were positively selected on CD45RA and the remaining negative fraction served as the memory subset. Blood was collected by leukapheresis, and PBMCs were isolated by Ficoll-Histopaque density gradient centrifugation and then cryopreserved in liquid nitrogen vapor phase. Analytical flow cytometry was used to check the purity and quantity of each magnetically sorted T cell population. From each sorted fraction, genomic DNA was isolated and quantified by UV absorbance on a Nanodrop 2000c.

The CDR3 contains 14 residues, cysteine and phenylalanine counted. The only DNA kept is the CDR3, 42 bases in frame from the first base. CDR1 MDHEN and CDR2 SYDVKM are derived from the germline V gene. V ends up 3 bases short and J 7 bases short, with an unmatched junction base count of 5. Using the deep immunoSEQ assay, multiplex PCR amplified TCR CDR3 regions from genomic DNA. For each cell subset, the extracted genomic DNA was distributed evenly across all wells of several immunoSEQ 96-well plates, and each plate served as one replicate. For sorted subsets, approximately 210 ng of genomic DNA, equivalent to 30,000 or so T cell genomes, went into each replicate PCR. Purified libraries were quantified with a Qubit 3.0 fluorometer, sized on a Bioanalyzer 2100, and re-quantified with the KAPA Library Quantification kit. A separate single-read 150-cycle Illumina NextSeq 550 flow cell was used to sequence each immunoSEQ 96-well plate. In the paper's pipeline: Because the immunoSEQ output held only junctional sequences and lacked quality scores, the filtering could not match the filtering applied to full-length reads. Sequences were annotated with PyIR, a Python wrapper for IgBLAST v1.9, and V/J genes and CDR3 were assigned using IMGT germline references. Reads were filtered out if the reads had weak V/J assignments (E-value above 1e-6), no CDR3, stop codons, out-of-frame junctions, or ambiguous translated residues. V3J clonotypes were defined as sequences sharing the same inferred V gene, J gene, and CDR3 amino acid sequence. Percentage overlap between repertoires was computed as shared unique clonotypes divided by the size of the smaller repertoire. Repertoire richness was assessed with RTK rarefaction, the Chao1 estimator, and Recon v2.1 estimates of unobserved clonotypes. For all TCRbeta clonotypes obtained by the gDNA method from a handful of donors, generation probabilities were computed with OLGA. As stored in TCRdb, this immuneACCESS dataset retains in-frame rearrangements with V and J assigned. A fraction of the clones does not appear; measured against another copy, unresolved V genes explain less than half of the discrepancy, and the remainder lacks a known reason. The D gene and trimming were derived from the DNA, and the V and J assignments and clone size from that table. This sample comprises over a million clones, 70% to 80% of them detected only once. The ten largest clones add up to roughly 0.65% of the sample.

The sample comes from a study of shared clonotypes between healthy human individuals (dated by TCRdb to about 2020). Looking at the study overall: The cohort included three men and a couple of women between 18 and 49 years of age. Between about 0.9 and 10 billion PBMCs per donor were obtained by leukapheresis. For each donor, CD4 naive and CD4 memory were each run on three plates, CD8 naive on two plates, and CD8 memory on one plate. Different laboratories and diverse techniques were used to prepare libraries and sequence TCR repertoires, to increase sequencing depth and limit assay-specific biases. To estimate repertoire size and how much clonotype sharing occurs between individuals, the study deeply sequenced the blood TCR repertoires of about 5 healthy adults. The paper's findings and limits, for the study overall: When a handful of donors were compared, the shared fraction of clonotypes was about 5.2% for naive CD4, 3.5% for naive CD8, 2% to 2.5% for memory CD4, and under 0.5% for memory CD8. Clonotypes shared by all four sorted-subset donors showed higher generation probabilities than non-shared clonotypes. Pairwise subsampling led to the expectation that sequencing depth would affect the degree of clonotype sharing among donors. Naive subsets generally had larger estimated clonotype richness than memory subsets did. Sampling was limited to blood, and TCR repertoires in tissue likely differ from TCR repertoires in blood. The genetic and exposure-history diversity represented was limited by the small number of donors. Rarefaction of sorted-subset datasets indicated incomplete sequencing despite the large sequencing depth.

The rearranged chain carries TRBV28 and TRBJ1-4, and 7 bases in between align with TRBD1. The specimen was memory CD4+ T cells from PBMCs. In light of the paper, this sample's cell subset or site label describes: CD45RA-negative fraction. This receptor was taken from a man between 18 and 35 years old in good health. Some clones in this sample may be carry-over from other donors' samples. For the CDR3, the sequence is CASSLRDSVEKLFF. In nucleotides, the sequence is TGTGCCAGCAGTTTGAGGGACAGTGTTGAAAAACTGTTTTTT.